This TCR beta chain originates from a study of blood T cell repertoires in COVID-19. Across the whole study: From T cells, B-cell-depleted T cells, or PBMCs came the material, which was cDNA or gDNA.

The length of the CDR3 is 15 residues. Trimming pared 5 bases from V and 9 bases from J, leaving 17 bases between. Looked up from germline, CDR1 is MDHEN and CDR2 is SYDVKM. The table came from immunoSEQ multiplex PCR; TCRdb's copy has only in-frame clones and leaves some out. The repertoire consists of fewer than 400,000 clones, with roughly 90% occurring once and the leading ten covering roughly 2.9%. The clonotype was recovered from a woman aged 25 to 39 with COVID-19, enrolled during active disease. Input material: peripheral blood. The chain has TRBV28 and TRBJ1-6; D perhaps matches TRBD1 (6 bases). The chain's CDR3 is CASSGTGLAGSPLHF. The CDR3 region has the DNA TGTGCCAGCAGTGGAACAGGGCTCGCGGGTTCACCCCTCCACTTT.